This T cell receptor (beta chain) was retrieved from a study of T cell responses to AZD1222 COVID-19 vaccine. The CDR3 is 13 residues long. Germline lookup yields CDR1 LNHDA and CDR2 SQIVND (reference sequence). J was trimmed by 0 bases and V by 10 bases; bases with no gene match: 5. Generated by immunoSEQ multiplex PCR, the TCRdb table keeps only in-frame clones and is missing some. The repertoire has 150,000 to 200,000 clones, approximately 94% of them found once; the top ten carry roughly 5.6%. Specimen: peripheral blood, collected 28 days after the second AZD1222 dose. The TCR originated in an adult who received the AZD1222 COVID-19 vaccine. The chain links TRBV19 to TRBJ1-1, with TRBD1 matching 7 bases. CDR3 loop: CATGGQLNTEAFF. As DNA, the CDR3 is TGTGCCACTGGGGGACAGTTGAACACTGAAGCTTTCTTT.